Listed below are T cell receptor beta chains from one sample, sequenced in a study of blood T cell repertoires in COVID-19. Assay: immunoSEQ multiplex PCR; the TCRdb copy retains only in-frame clones and omits some. The data show around 300,000 clones, approximately 92% seen once. Sequencing was performed on PBMCs or T cells enriched from blood (not recorded which). Source of these receptors: a woman aged 18-29 years who had recovered from COVID-19. Each CDR3 is given with its conserved first and last residue. D genes are given only for firm matches. For some rows the clone size is stated as once, few or many, or as a class when expanded; others skip it.

TGTGCCAGCAGCCTGAACGGTCGACAGGGGGGATACGAGCAGTACTTC	CASSLNGRQGGYEQYF	once	TRBJ2-7	TRBD1	TRBV5-4
TGTGCCAGCAGCCAGGAGGAACACGGGGGGCCTGGCTACACCTTC	CASSQEEHGGPGYTF	once	TRBJ1-2	.	TRBV3-1/TRBV3-2
TGTGCCATCAGCGACCGGGACAGGGGGTTTTACGAGCAGTACTTC	CAISDRDRGFYEQYF	.	TRBJ2-7	TRBD1	TRBV10-3
TGTGCCAGCTCACCGGGGGAAGGGAGGTCACCCCTCCACTTT	CASSPGEGRSPLHF	.	TRBJ1-6	.	TRBV18
TGTGCCAGCAGTTCACTTCAGGGAGGGAATGAAAAACTGTTTTTT	CASSSLQGGNEKLFF	.	TRBJ1-4	.	TRBV28
TGTGCCAGCAGCTCCTCCAGCTTAGCGGCGAGTAGCACAGATACGCAGTATTTT	CASSSSSLAASSTDTQYF	once	TRBJ2-3	.	TRBV7-3
TGTGCCAGCAGCCCGGGACAGGGGTCCTACGAGCAGTACTTC	CASSPGQGSYEQYF	.	TRBJ2-7	TRBD1	TRBV11-3
TGTGCCAGCAGAATAGGGGGTCCTAATGAAAAACTGTTTTTT	CASRIGGPNEKLFF	once	TRBJ1-4	.	TRBV6-5
TGTGCCAGCACCCCCATCGCAGCGGGGGGCCGCCGGGGGTTCTTC	CASTPIAAGGRRGFF	.	TRBJ2-1	TRBD2	TRBV28
TGTGCCAGCAGCTTATCAGGGTCGGGAGAAGAGACCCAGTACTTC	CASSLSGSGEETQYF	.	TRBJ2-5	.	TRBV5-4
TGTGCCAGCTCACCCAGCACTAGCGGAACCTACGAGCAGTACTTC	CASSPSTSGTYEQYF	.	TRBJ2-7	TRBD2	TRBV18
TGTGCCAGCGGGCTGGGGAGGGGCTCCCACGAGCAGTACTTC	CASGLGRGSHEQYF	.	TRBJ2-7	TRBD2	TRBV27
TGTGCCAGCAGCGTAGCTAGTAGCGGGGGCTACCAGGAGACCCAGTACTTC	CASSVASSGGYQETQYF	.	TRBJ2-5	TRBD2	TRBV9
TGTGCCAGCAGTTCTCTTACGACAGGCACCGATCAGCCCCAGCATTTT	CASSSLTTGTDQPQHF	.	TRBJ1-5	.	TRBV28
TGTGCCAGCAGCCCCCGTGGGGGGATGAGCTCCTACGAGCAGTACTTC	CASSPRGGMSSYEQYF	once	TRBJ2-7	.	TRBV9
TGTGCCAGTAAGGAGACTAGCGGGACCGGGGAGCTGTTTTTT	CASKETSGTGELFF	.	TRBJ2-2	TRBD2	TRBV19
TGTGCCAGCAGTTACTCCACAGCAACTAATGAAAAACTGTTTTTT	CASSYSTATNEKLFF	.	TRBJ1-4	.	TRBV6-5
TGTGCCAGCAGTCTCCTTGACAGGGTAGGAGAGCAGTACTTC	CASSLLDRVGEQYF	.	TRBJ2-7	TRBD1	TRBV6-5
TGTGCCAGCAGCTTAGGGGGCGTTCAGTATGGCTACACCTTC	CASSLGGVQYGYTF	once	TRBJ1-2	.	TRBV7-8
TGTGCCAGTAGTATCGGGACAGGGAGTCAGCCCCAGCATTTT	CASSIGTGSQPQHF	.	TRBJ1-5	TRBD1	TRBV19
TGTGCCAGCAGTTACTGGTCCGGAGAGATGAAGACCCAGTACTTC	CASSYWSGEMKTQYF	many	TRBJ2-5	.	TRBV2
TGTGCCAGCAGCAAGACACTCATATGCATTCGTGGCTACACCTTC	CASSKTLICIRGYTF	.	TRBJ1-2	.	TRBV21-1
TGTGCCTGGAAAACAGGCGTTGGCTACACCTTC	CAWKTGVGYTF	.	TRBJ1-2	.	TRBV30
TGTGCCAGCAGTTACAAGAGGACATCTCACACTGAAGCTTTCTTT	CASSYKRTSHTEAFF	.	TRBJ1-1	.	TRBV6-5
TGTGCCACCAGTCAAGGGGGTGGCTACACCTTC	CATSQGGGYTF	.	TRBJ1-2	.	TRBV24-1
TGTGCCAGCAGTTACTCGACACCTAATGAAAAACTGTTTTTT	CASSYSTPNEKLFF	.	TRBJ1-4	.	TRBV6-5
TGTGCCACCACGACTAGCGGGGGAGCGTCGCAGTACTTC	CATTTSGGASQYF	.	TRBJ2-7	TRBD2	TRBV11-2
TGTGCCAGCAGTTTCGAAGGGGGACGTACTGAAGCTTTCTTT	CASSFEGGRTEAFF	.	TRBJ1-1	.	TRBV28
TGTGCCAGCAGCGTAGGGGACAGTCTCAATGAGCAGTTCTTC	CASSVGDSLNEQFF	.	TRBJ2-1	TRBD1	TRBV9
TGTGCCAGCAGTTCCAGGGGATTAGAGACCCAGTACTTC	CASSSRGLETQYF	few	TRBJ2-5	.	TRBV28
TGCGCCAGCAGCCAAGGCGGGGGCCTAAGTAATTCACCCCTCCACTTT	CASSQGGGLSNSPLHF	.	TRBJ1-6	.	TRBV4-1
TGTGCCAGCAGGGGAGGGAGCCTCTATAATTCACCCCTCCACTTT	CASRGGSLYNSPLHF	.	TRBJ1-6	.	TRBV6-5
TGTGCCAGCAGTCTTACCCTGACAGGCAGCACTGAAGCTTTCTTT	CASSLTLTGSTEAFF	.	TRBJ1-1	.	TRBV27
TGTGCCAGCAGCTTAACCGGGTTGGCGTCGAACACTGAAGCTTTCTTT	CASSLTGLASNTEAFF	.	TRBJ1-1	.	TRBV7-3
TGTGCCAGTAGTAGCGGGACGGCTCCAGAGACCCAGTACTTC	CASSSGTAPETQYF	once	TRBJ2-5	.	TRBV19
TGCGCCAGCAGCCTAGCGGGGGGAGGCACAGATACGCAGTATTTT	CASSLAGGGTDTQYF	.	TRBJ2-3	TRBD2	TRBV5-1
TGTGCCAGTAGGATACAGGGTGCTGAAGCTTTCTTT	CASRIQGAEAFF	.	TRBJ1-1	.	TRBV19
TGTGCCAGCAGCCCAGGGGCGTTCGCCACTGAAGCTTTCTTT	CASSPGAFATEAFF	once	TRBJ1-1	.	TRBV27
TGTGCCAGCAGTGAAGGGGGGCAGCCCTATAATTCACCCCTCCACTTT	CASSEGGQPYNSPLHF	.	TRBJ1-6	.	TRBV2
TGTGCCAGCAGCCCGGCGGGGGTGAACACTGAAGCTTTCTTT	CASSPAGVNTEAFF	.	TRBJ1-1	.	TRBV7-2
TGTGCCAGCAGTTACTCGAGTACGGCGGTGAACACTGAAGCTTTCTTT	CASSYSSTAVNTEAFF	.	TRBJ1-1	.	TRBV6-5
TGTGCCAGCAGCGTAGTTGGGGCGGTCACAGATACGCAGTATTTT	CASSVVGAVTDTQYF	once	TRBJ2-3	.	TRBV9
TGTGCCAGCAGCCTCGGGAAGACCGGGGAGCTGTTTTTT	CASSLGKTGELFF	.	TRBJ2-2	.	TRBV6-5
TGTGCCAGCCGCCTGACTAGCGGGGGAGTCAAAAACATTCAGTACTTC	CASRLTSGGVKNIQYF	.	TRBJ2-4	TRBD2	TRBV2
TGCAGCGTGATCACCGGGACTTCGAACACTGAAGCTTTCTTT	CSVITGTSNTEAFF	.	TRBJ1-1	.	TRBV29-1
TGTGCTAGCAGCTTAGGCGGAAGAGGGGAGACCCAGTACTTC	CASSLGGRGETQYF	.	TRBJ2-5	.	TRBV7-7
TGTGCCAGCAGCTTAGGGGGGGGGCTAGCCGGACAAGAGACCCAGTACTTC	CASSLGGGLAGQETQYF	.	TRBJ2-5	.	TRBV7-2
TGTGCCAGCAGCTCTCCCCCCACAGGGCTGGAGTACTTC	CASSSPPTGLEYF	.	TRBJ2-7	.	TRBV6-5
TGTGCCAGTAGTATATGGACTAGCGGGGGCCCAGAGGCAGATACGCAGTATTTT	CASSIWTSGGPEADTQYF	.	TRBJ2-3	TRBD2	TRBV19
TGCGCCAGCAGCTCCGACCCAGGGGCCTATAATTCACCCCTCCACTTT	CASSSDPGAYNSPLHF	once	TRBJ1-6	.	TRBV5-1
TGCGCCAGCAGTGAGTCATGGGGCGGAGAGCAGTACTTC	CASSESWGGEQYF	.	TRBJ2-7	.	TRBV10-1
TGTGCCAGCAGTTTAGCTTGGAGGGGAGGCAATCAGCCCCAGCATTTT	CASSLAWRGGNQPQHF	.	TRBJ1-5	.	TRBV28
TGTGCCAGCAGCCGGCAGACAGTTAATAATTCACCCCTCCACTTT	CASSRQTVNNSPLHF	few	TRBJ1-6	.	TRBV3-1/TRBV3-2